One sample yielded the 5 T cell receptor beta chains listed below, sequenced in a study of T-cell memory formation after mild COVID-19. Each CDR3 protein gets one entry after TCRdb re-called the 5' RACE reads with MiXCR. The data hold 35,000 to 50,000 distinct CDR3 sequences, with around 6.1% observed a single time. The sequencing input was PBMCs or a T cell subset sorted from them (not recorded which). These receptors were collected from an adult who had mild COVID-19 (a few samples of this study predate the infection). Cell type and time point are not known.

There are many counts of this clonotype. The V gene is TRBV15, the J gene TRBJ2-1; 8 bases fit TRBD2. V shed 2 bases and J 7 bases; nucleotides not matched to a gene: 7. The CDR3 extends over 15 amino acids. Germline CDR1 LNHNV, CDR2 YYDKDF (reference sequence). The CDR3 sequence is CATSRRVAGKNEQFF. Here the CDR3 DNA reads TGTGCCACCAGCAGAAGGGTAGCGGGGAAGAATGAGCAGTTCTTC.

This clonotype has just a few counts. This chain uses TRBV3-1 with TRBJ1-1, with TRBD1 as a possible D gene (5 bases). The CDR3 contains 16 residues. The V and J ends lost 2 bases and 4 bases respectively, with 17 bases between them. CDR1 and CDR2 from the germline V gene are LGHDT and YNNKEL (reference sequence). The CDR3 nucleotides are TGTGCCAGCAGCCAATCTACAGTGAGGGGTAGCACTGAAGCTTTCTTT. It yields the protein CASSQSTVRGSTEAFF.

In its sample, this clonotype was seen many times. The chain has TRBV5-6 and TRBJ2-7; D not certain. Per germline, CDR1 SGHDT and CDR2 YYEEEE. The CDR3 runs 14 residues. The germline V and J ends were trimmed by 3 bases and 2 bases, with 12 bases remaining between them. For the CDR3, the DNA is TGTGCCAGCAGCTCGAGTTGGCAGACCTACGAGCAGTACTTC. Encoded protein: CASSSSWQTYEQYF. Filled out from reference TRBV5-6 and TRBJ2-7, the complete variable domain reads DAGVTQSPTHLIKTRGQQVTLRCSPKSGHDTVSWYQQALGQGPQFIFQYYEEEERQRGNFPDRFSGHQFPNYSSELNVNALLLGDSALYLCASSSSWQTYEQYFGPGTRLTVT.

V usage is TRBV12-3 or TRBV12-4 and J usage is TRBJ2-7; no definite D call. The CDR3 loop spans 14 amino acids. The V end lost 7 bases, the J end lost 0 bases, and 13 bases lay between the germline ends. CDR3 region: CASNSGMSSYEQYF. CDR3 DNA: TGTGCCAGCAATTCCGGTATGAGCTCCTACGAGCAGTACTTC.

This clonotype was seen only a few times. This chain uses TRBV29-1 with TRBJ1-2; D unclear. Germline V gives CDR1 SQVTM, CDR2 ANQGSEA. The CDR3 spans 12 residues. V shed 4 bases and J shed 8 bases, with 14 bases lying between them. This chain's CDR3 is CSVVMGFRGYTF. The DNA of the CDR3 is TGCAGCGTTGTTATGGGGTTTAGGGGCTACACCTTC.